The 13 T cell receptor beta chains in this list originate from one sample, sequenced in a study of blood T cell repertoires in COVID-19. Libraries were prepared by immunoSEQ multiplex PCR; TCRdb keeps only in-frame clonotypes and omits some of them. The sample consists of approximately 530,000 clones, approximately 88% of them appearing once. The sample was peripheral blood. The receptors were gathered from a woman between 45 and 65 years old with COVID-19, enrolled during active disease.

This rearrangement joins TRBV6-5 to TRBJ2-2; possibly TRBD1 for D (5 bases). Germline V gene data show CDR1 as MNHEY and CDR2 as SVGAGI. With 6 bases removed from V and 8 bases from J, the gap between germline ends came to 19 bases. The CDR3 loop spans 15 amino acids. This chain's CDR3 is CASSSSTQGRGELFF. For the CDR3, the DNA is TGTGCCAGCAGCTCCTCGACCCAGGGTAGGGGGGAGCTGTTTTTT.

This clone came up once. The CDR3 sequence is CASSENPGARNNSPLHF. CDR3 nucleotide sequence: TGTGCCAGCAGTGAAAATCCAGGGGCAAGGAATAATTCACCCCTCCACTTT. V and J are TRBV2 and TRBJ1-6; D possibly corresponds to TRBD1 (6 bases). CDR3 length: 17 amino acids. Trimming took 2 bases from V and 5 from J, leaving 16 bases between them. Germline V CDR1 and CDR2: SNHLY, FYNNEI.

The V and J genes are TRBV7-9 and TRBJ2-3, with D possibly matching TRBD2 (5 bases). The CDR3 loop spans 12 amino acids. V lost 3 bases and J lost 5, with 6 bases in between. The germline gives CDR1 SEHNR, CDR2 FQNEAQ (reference sequence). CDR3 in DNA: TGTGCCAGCAGCTTCGGGGAAGATACGCAGTATTTT. This sequence encodes CASSFGEDTQYF.

This clone turned up a few times. This chain connects TRBV5-1 to TRBJ1-2; 7 bases match TRBD1. Germline V gives CDR1 SGHRS, CDR2 YFSETQ. There are 13 residues in the CDR3. The V and J ends lost 5 bases and 8 bases, in that order; junction bases with no gene match: 9. The CDR3, as DNA: TGCGCCAGCAGTCCGAGACAGGGTGAGGGCTACACCTTC. It specifies CASSPRQGEGYTF.

The rearrangement links TRBV7-2 to TRBJ2-7; a weak D match, TRBD2 (6 bases). The CDR3 has 13 amino acids. CDR1 SGHTA and CDR2 FQGNSA come from the germline V gene. V was shortened by 1 base and J by 6 bases, with 10 bases between the two germline ends. CDR3 amino acids: CASSLVLAGEQYF. For the CDR3, the DNA is TGTGCCAGCAGCTTAGTACTAGCTGGCGAGCAGTACTTC. Variable domain in full (rest from reference TRBV7-2 and TRBJ2-7): GAGVSQSPSNKVTEKGKDVELRCDPISGHTALYWYRQSLGQGLEFLIYFQGNSAPDKSGLPSDRFSAERTGGSVSTLTIQRTQQEDSAVYLCASSLVLAGEQYFGPGTRLTVT.

This clone was seen just once. Here the CDR3 reads CASSIAGASNQPQHF. The CDR3 DNA reads TGTGCCAGTAGTATAGCCGGAGCCAGCAATCAGCCCCAGCATTTT. J is TRBJ1-5 and V is TRBV19; D unresolved. The CDR3 consists of 15 residues. V lost 1 base and J lost 1, with 8 bases in between. The germline gives CDR1 LNHDA, CDR2 SQIVND (reference sequence).

This rearrangement joins TRBV4-1 to TRBJ2-7; weak D call: TRBD1 (6 bases). This CDR3 contains 16 residues. Germline CDR1 is MGHRA and CDR2 is YSYEKL. Between the trimmed V and J ends, which lost 6 bases and 2 bases, there was a span of 20 bases. CDR3 DNA: TGCGCCAGCAGTCGTTTTGACAGGCTGTCCCCCTACGAGCAGTACTTC. Translated: CASSRFDRLSPYEQYF.

This sequence joins TRBV9 and TRBJ2-7, with D tentatively TRBD2 (6 bases). The CDR3 loop spans 14 amino acids. V lost 0 bases and J lost 3, with 10 bases in between. Germline lookup yields CDR1 SGDLS and CDR2 YYNGEE. CDR3 nucleotides: TGTGCCAGCAGCGTAGAGGCCGGGAGCTACGAGCAGTACTTC. Its translation is CASSVEAGSYEQYF.

The chain carries TRBV4-1 and TRBJ1-2; D uncertain. CDR3 length equals 14 residues. Germline loops: CDR1 MGHRA, CDR2 YSYEKL. V lost 0 bases and J 3 bases, leaving 8 bases between the germline ends. CDR3 loop: CASSQDRVHYGYTF. The CDR3 bases are TGCGCCAGCAGCCAAGATCGAGTTCACTATGGCTACACCTTC.

CDR3 sequence: CASSTLSGHTEAFF. The CDR3 bases are TGTGCCAGCAGCACACTCTCAGGGCACACTGAAGCTTTCTTT. The rearrangement uses TRBV6-7 and TRBJ1-1; possible D gene TRBD1, 5 bases. TRBV6-7 qualifies as an ORF whose function is uncertain. The V end lost 6 bases, the J end lost 3 bases, and 14 bases lay between the germline ends. This CDR3 comprises 14 residues.

This clone was observed at least ten times. The chain combines TRBV24-1 with TRBJ1-2, with D tentatively TRBD1 (6 bases). CDR1 and CDR2 (germline): KGHDR, SFDVKD. V lost 6 bases to trimming and J lost 0 bases, with 7 bases between them. The CDR3 totals 13 residues. The CDR3 nucleotides read TGTGCCACCAGTAGGACAGCTAACTATGGCTACACCTTC. Its translation is CATSRTANYGYTF.

The V call is TRBV19, the J call TRBJ1-2, with 8 bases aligning to TRBD1. CDR1 is LNHDA, CDR2 SQIVND, per germline (reference sequence). V shed 2 bases, J shed 3 bases, and the junction held 11 bases outside the gene matches. The CDR3 loop spans 17 amino acids. Written as DNA, the CDR3 is TGTGCCAGTAGTATACGGCCCCGGACAGGGACCCACTATGGCTACACCTTC. It encodes CASSIRPRTGTHYGYTF.

Worth noting for this clone: This specimen includes other DNA sequences encoding the same CDR3. The chain joins TRBV19 to TRBJ1-1; D is uncertain. CDR3 length: 13 amino acids. The V and J ends lost 3 bases and 2 bases respectively, with 7 bases between them. In germline, CDR1 is LNHDA, CDR2 SQIVND (reference sequence). The CDR3 reads CASSITVNTEAFF. CDR3 DNA sequence: TGTGCCAGTAGTATTACGGTTAACACTGAAGCTTTCTTT.